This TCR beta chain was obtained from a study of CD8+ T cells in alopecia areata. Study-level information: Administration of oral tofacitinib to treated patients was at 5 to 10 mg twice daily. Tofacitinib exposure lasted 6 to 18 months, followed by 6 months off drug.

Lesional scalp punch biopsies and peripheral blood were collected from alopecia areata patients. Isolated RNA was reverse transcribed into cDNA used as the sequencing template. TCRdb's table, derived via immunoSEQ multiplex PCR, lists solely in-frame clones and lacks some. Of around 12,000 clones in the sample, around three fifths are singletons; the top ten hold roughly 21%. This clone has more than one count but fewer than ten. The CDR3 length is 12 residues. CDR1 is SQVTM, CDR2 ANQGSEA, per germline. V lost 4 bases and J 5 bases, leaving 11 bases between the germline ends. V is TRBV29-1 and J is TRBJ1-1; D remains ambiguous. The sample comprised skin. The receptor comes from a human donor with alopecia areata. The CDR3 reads CSVGSGETEAFF. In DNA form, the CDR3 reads TGCAGCGTTGGTTCCGGGGAGACTGAAGCTTTCTTT.